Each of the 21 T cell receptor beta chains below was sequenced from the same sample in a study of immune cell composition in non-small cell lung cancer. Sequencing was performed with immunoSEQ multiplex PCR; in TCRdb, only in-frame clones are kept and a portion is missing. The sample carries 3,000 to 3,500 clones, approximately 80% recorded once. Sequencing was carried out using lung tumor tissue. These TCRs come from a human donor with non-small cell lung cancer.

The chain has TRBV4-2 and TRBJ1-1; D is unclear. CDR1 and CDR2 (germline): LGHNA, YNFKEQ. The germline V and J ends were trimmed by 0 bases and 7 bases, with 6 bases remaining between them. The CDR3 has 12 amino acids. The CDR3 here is CASSQETGEAFF. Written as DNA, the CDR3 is TGTGCCAGCAGCCAAGAAACTGGTGAAGCTTTCTTT.

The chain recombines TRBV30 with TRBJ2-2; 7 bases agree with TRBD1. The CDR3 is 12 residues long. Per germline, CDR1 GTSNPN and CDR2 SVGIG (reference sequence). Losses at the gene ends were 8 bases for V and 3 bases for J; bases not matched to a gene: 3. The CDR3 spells CAKGQYTGELFF. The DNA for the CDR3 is TGTGCCAAGGGACAGTACACCGGGGAGCTGTTTTTT.

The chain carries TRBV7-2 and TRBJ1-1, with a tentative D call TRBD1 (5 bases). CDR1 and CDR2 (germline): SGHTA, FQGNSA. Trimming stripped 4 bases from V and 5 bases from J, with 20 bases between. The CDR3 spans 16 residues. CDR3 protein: CASSSRGRERRTEAFF. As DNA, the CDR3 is TGTGCCAGCAGCTCCCGGGGGAGGGAGCGAAGGACTGAAGCTTTCTTT.

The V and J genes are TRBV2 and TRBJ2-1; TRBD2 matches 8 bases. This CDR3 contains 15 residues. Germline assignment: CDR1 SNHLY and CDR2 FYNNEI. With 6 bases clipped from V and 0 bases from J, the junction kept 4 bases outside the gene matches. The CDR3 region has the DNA TGTGCCAGCAGCGGGGGGGGGAACTCCTACAATGAGCAGTTCTTC. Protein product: CASSGGGNSYNEQFF. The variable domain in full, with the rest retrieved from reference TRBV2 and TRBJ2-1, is EPEVTQTPSHQVTQMGQEVILRCVPISNHLYFYWYRQILGQKVEFLVSFYNNEISEKSEIFDDQFSVERPDGSNFTLKIRSTKLEDSAMYFCASSGGGNSYNEQFFGPGTRLTVL.

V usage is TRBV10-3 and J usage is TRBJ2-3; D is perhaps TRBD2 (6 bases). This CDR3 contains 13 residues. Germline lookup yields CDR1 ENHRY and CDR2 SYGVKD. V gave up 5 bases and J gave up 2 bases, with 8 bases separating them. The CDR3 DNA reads TGTGCCATCAGTTGGGACTCCACAGATACGCAGTATTTT. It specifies CAISWDSTDTQYF.

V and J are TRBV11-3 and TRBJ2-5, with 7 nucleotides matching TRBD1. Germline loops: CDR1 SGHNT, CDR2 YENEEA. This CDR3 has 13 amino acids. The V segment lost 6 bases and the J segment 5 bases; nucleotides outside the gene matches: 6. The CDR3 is CASSLDRWETQYF. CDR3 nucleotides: TGTGCCAGCAGTTTGGACAGGTGGGAGACCCAGTACTTC.

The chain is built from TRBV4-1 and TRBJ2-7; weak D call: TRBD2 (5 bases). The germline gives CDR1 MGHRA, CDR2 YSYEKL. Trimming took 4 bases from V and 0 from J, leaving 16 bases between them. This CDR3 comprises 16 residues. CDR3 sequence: CASSRGSGLSSYEQYF. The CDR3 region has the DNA TGCGCCAGCAGCCGAGGGTCCGGACTGAGCTCCTACGAGCAGTACTTC.

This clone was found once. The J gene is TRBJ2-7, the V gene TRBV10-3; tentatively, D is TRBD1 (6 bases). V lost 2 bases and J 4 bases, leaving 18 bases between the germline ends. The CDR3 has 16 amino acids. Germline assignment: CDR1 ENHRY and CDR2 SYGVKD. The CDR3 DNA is TGTGCCATCAGTGAGGCGAGAACAGGGCTGGGGTACGAGCAGTACTTC. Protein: CAISEARTGLGYEQYF.

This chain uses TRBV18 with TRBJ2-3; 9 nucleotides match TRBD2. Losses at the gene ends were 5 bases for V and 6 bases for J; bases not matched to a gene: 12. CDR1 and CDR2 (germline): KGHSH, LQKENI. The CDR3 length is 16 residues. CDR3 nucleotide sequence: TGTGCCAGCTCATCGACGGCGGGGGGGCGAGAGGATACGCAGTATTTT. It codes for CASSSTAGGREDTQYF.

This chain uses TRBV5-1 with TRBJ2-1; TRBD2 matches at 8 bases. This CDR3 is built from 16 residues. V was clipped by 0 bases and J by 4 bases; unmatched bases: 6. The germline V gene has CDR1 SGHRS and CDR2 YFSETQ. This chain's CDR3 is CASSLEPGGGYNEQFF. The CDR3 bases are TGCGCCAGCAGCTTGGAACCGGGGGGGGGATACAATGAGCAGTTCTTC.

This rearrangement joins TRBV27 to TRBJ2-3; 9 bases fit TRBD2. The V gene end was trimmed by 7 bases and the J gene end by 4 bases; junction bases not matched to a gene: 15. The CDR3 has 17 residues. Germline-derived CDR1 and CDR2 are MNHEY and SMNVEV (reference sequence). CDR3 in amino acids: CASTPWELAGVADTQYF. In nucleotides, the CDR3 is TGTGCCAGCACCCCATGGGAACTAGCGGGCGTTGCAGATACGCAGTATTTT.

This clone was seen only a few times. The chain's CDR3 is CASSPGGKNIQYF. CDR3 DNA sequence: TGTGCCAGCAGCCCCGGGGGGAAAAACATTCAGTACTTC. The V and J genes are TRBV7-9 and TRBJ2-4; 7 bases map to TRBD2. The germline gives CDR1 SEHNR, CDR2 FQNEAQ (reference sequence). The CDR3 runs to 13 residues. The J segment lost 4 bases and the V segment lost 5 bases, leaving 2 bases of the junction unmatched.

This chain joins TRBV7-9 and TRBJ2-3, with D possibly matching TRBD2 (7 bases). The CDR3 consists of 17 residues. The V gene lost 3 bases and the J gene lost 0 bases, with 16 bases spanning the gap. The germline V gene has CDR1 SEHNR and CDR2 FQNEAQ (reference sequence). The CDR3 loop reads CASSLGLAGASTDTQYF. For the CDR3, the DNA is TGTGCCAGCAGCTTGGGCCTGGCGGGGGCTAGCACAGATACGCAGTATTTT.

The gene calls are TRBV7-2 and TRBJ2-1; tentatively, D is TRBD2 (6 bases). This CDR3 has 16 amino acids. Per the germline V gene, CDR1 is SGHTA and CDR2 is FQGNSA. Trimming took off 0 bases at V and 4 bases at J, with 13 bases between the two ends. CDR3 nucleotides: TGTGCCAGCAGCTTAGCGCGTCGGGGGATTTACAATGAGCAGTTCTTC. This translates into CASSLARRGIYNEQFF.

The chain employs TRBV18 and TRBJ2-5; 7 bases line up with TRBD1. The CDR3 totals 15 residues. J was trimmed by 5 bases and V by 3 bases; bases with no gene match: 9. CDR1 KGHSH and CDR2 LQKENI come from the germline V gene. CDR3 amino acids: CASSPTQGETETQYF. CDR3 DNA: TGTGCCAGCTCACCGACCCAGGGGGAGACGGAGACCCAGTACTTC.

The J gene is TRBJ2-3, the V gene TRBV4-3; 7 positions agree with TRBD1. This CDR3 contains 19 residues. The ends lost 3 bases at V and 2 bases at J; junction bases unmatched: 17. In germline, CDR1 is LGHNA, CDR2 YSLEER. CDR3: CASSQTLNRGNVFTDTQYF. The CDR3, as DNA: TGCGCCAGCAGCCAGACCTTGAACAGGGGAAACGTCTTCACAGATACGCAGTATTTT.

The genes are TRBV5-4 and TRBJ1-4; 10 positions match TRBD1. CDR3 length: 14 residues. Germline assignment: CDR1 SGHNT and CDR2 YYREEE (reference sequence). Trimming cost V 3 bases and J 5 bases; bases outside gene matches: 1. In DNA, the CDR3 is TGTGCCAGCAGCTCGGGACAGGGGAATGAAAAACTGTTTTTT. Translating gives CASSSGQGNEKLFF.

The CDR3 is CASSLVGRGTLQYF. CDR3 DNA: TGTGCCAGCAGCTTAGTTGGGCGGGGGACCCTTCAGTACTTC. The gene calls are TRBV7-8 and TRBJ2-4; 7 nucleotides agree with TRBD2. CDR1 and CDR2 (germline): SGHVS, FQNEAQ. With 1 base clipped from V and 11 bases from J, the junction kept 8 bases outside the gene matches. The CDR3 is 14 residues long.

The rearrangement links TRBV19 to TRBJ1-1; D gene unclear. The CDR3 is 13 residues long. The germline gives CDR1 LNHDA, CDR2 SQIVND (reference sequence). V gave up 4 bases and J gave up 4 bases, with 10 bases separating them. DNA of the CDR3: TGTGCCAGTAGTACAGCGGTGGGCACTGAAGCTTTCTTT. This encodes CASSTAVGTEAFF.

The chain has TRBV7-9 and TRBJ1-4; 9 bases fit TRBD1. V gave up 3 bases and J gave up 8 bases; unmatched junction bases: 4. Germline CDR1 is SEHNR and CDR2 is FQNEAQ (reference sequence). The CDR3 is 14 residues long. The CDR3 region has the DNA TGTGCCAGCAGCTTTGGGACAGGGAACGAAAAACTGTTTTTT. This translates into CASSFGTGNEKLFF.

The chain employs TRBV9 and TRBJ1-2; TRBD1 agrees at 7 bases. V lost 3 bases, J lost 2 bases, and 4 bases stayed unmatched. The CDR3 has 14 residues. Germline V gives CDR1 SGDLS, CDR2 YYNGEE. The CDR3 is CASSAPTGNYGYTF. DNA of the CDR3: TGTGCCAGCAGCGCTCCGACAGGGAACTATGGCTACACCTTC.